The 20 T cell receptor beta chains presented below share a single source sample, sequenced in a study of blood T cell repertoires in COVID-19 (dated by TCRdb to the early 2020s). To prepare the library, the immunoSEQ multiplex PCR assay was applied. TCRdb holds this immuneACCESS table with in-frame rearrangements only. Some clones are missing; in checked studies, unresolved V genes explain under half, and the rest has no known cause. Here the sample has 270,000 or so clones; 89% occur a single time. In total, the top ten clones hold approximately 4.6% of the sample. Specimen: peripheral blood. The receptors were gathered from a woman aged 35 to 49 who had recovered from COVID-19.

The chain combines TRBV11-2 with TRBJ1-2; 8 nucleotides agree with TRBD1. CDR1 and CDR2 from the germline V gene are SGHAT and FQNNGV. CDR3 length: 14 residues. V was clipped by 5 bases and J by 8 bases; unmatched bases: 10. CDR3 bases: TGTGCCAGCAGCCATAGGACAGGGCCCTCCGGCTACACCTTC. Protein product: CASSHRTGPSGYTF.

This clone was seen just once. J is TRBJ2-1 and V is TRBV30; possible D gene TRBD1, 7 bases. Trimming removed 4 bases at V and 9 bases at J, with 25 bases between. Germline V gives CDR1 GTSNPN, CDR2 SVGIG (reference sequence). The CDR3 is 16 amino acids. The CDR3 DNA is TGTGCCTGGACCAATCCAGGGGGGTATGGAGGGGGTGAGCAGTTCTTC. Encoded protein: CAWTNPGGYGGGEQFF.

The chain couples TRBV5-1 to TRBJ2-2; 7 bases line up with TRBD2. V shed 4 bases, J shed 0 bases, and the junction held 9 bases outside the gene matches. CDR1 is SGHRS and CDR2 is YFSETQ in the germline V gene. The CDR3 runs to 17 residues. This chain's CDR3 is CASSGGASGTNTGELFF. The CDR3 region has the DNA TGCGCCAGCAGCGGAGGGGCCAGCGGGACGAACACCGGGGAGCTGTTTTTT.

This clone was counted only a few times. This chain uses TRBV19 with TRBJ1-2; tentative D call: TRBD1 (6 bases). The CDR3 is 15 residues long. V lost 3 bases, J lost 1 base, and 12 bases lay in between. The germline gives CDR1 LNHDA, CDR2 SQIVND (reference sequence). The CDR3 region has the DNA TGTGCCAGTAGTATTTCAGGGGTCATTAACTATGGCTACACCTTC. Translating it yields CASSISGVINYGYTF. Based on the CDR3 plus reference TRBV19 and TRBJ1-2, the full variable domain is DGGITQSPKYLFRKEGQNVTLSCEQNLNHDAMYWYRQDPGQGLRLIYYSQIVNDFQKGDIAEGYSVSREKKESFPLTVTSAQKNPTAFYLCASSISGVINYGYTFGSGTRLTVV.

V gene TRBV11-2 combines with J gene TRBJ2-3, with D perhaps matching TRBD2 (6 bases). Germline values: CDR1 SGHAT, CDR2 FQNNGV. The CDR3 is 15 residues long. The V and J ends lost 4 bases and 2 bases respectively, with 13 bases between them. The CDR3 loop reads CASSSGGTHTDTQYF. CDR3 nucleotides: TGTGCCAGCAGCTCCGGAGGGACTCACACAGATACGCAGTATTTT.

The V gene is TRBV29-1, the J gene TRBJ2-1, with D perhaps matching TRBD2 (5 bases). The V and J ends lost 3 bases and 0 bases respectively, with 15 bases between them. There are 16 residues in the CDR3. Germline assignment: CDR1 SQVTM and CDR2 ANQGSEA. Here the CDR3 reads CSVEGSLWSSYNEQFF. As DNA, the CDR3 is TGCAGCGTTGAGGGGAGTCTTTGGAGCTCCTACAATGAGCAGTTCTTC.

The chain couples TRBV4-1 to TRBJ2-1; D perhaps matches TRBD2 (6 bases). V lost 6 bases and J lost 9, with 21 bases in between. This CDR3 comprises 15 residues. Germline loops: CDR1 MGHRA, CDR2 YSYEKL. CDR3 sequence reads: CASREGGTGAGEQFF. The CDR3 nucleotides read TGCGCCAGCAGGGAAGGCGGGACCGGCGCGGGTGAGCAGTTCTTC.

The V gene is TRBV5-4, the J gene TRBJ2-5; D gene ambiguous. Trimming took 0 bases from V and 2 from J, leaving 8 bases between them. Germline assignment: CDR1 SGHNT and CDR2 YYREEE (reference sequence). The CDR3 consists of 14 residues. The CDR3 is CASSLGHTQETQYF. In nucleotides, the CDR3 is TGTGCCAGCAGCTTGGGACATACGCAAGAGACCCAGTACTTC. The full variable domain, completed using reference TRBV5-4 and TRBJ2-5, is ETGVTQSPTHLIKTRGQQVTLRCSSQSGHNTVSWYQQALGQGPQFIFQYYREEENGRGNFPPRFSGLQFPNYSSELNVNALELDDSALYLCASSLGHTQETQYFGPGTRLLVL.

The chain is built from TRBV7-2 and TRBJ2-3; TRBD2 aligns across 10 bases. There are 16 residues in the CDR3. Germline trimming cut 5 bases from V and 2 bases from J; bases unmatched to any gene: 7. The germline gives CDR1 SGHTA, CDR2 FQGNSA. The CDR3 is CASSLLAGATTDTQYF. The CDR3 DNA follows: TGTGCCAGCAGCCTTCTAGCGGGGGCCACCACAGATACGCAGTATTTT.

This chain links TRBV11-2 with TRBJ2-7; TRBD2 agrees at 9 bases. CDR3 length: 14 residues. The trim removed 1 base at V and 3 bases at J, leaving 1 base unmatched. Germline CDR1 and CDR2: SGHAT and FQNNGV. The chain's CDR3 is CASSLGTSDYEQYV. CDR3 bases: TGTGCCAGCAGCTTAGGGACTAGCGACTACGAGCAGTACGTC.

The J gene is TRBJ2-5, the V gene TRBV5-4; possibly TRBD1 for D (6 bases). The V gene lost 0 bases and the J gene lost 2 bases, with 11 bases spanning the gap. Germline CDR1 and CDR2: SGHNT and YYREEE (reference sequence). CDR3 length: 15 amino acids. CDR3 sequence: CASSLGGGLQETQYF. The CDR3 coding sequence is TGTGCCAGCAGCTTGGGTGGGGGCCTTCAAGAGACCCAGTACTTC. The entire variable domain, with the rest obtained from reference TRBV5-4 and TRBJ2-5, is as follows: ETGVTQSPTHLIKTRGQQVTLRCSSQSGHNTVSWYQQALGQGPQFIFQYYREEENGRGNFPPRFSGLQFPNYSSELNVNALELDDSALYLCASSLGGGLQETQYFGPGTRLLVL.

V usage is TRBV4-2 and J usage is TRBJ2-2, with 7 nucleotides matching TRBD2. The CDR3 is 15 residues long. The germline CDR1 and CDR2 sequences are LGHNA and YNFKEQ. V shed 0 bases, J shed 7 bases, and the junction held 5 bases outside the gene matches. CDR3 amino acids: CASSQETSENGELFF. In DNA, the CDR3 is TGTGCCAGCAGCCAAGAAACTAGCGAGAACGGGGAGCTGTTTTTT.

CDR3 region: CASTRGTSVEQFF. The CDR3 DNA reads TGCGCCAGCACCCGAGGGACTAGCGTTGAGCAGTTCTTC. The chain couples TRBV5-1 to TRBJ2-1, with 10 bases fitting TRBD2. Germline values: CDR1 SGHRS, CDR2 YFSETQ. The CDR3 is 13 amino acids. The ends lost 6 bases at V and 9 bases at J; junction bases unmatched: 6.

This chain joins TRBV5-1 and TRBJ2-5, with D unresolved. The ends were cut back, 1 base at V and 6 bases at J, with 13 bases in the middle. Germline lookup yields CDR1 SGHRS and CDR2 YFSETQ. This CDR3 spans 14 amino acids. CDR3: CASSLLGAQKTQYF. For the CDR3, the DNA is TGCGCCAGCAGCTTGTTAGGAGCCCAGAAGACCCAGTACTTC.

This chain joins TRBV9 and TRBJ2-5; D might be TRBD2 (6 bases). CDR1 is SGDLS, CDR2 YYNGEE, per germline. Trimming took 0 bases from V and 2 from J, leaving 14 bases between them. The CDR3 contains 16 residues. CDR3 nucleotide sequence: TGTGCCAGCAGCGTAGCTACAGGACTAATACAAGAGACCCAGTACTTC. This translates into CASSVATGLIQETQYF.

The chain recombines TRBV4-1 with TRBJ2-3; perhaps TRBD2 as D (6 bases). V gave up 3 bases and J gave up 0 bases, with 13 bases separating them. The CDR3 spans 16 residues. Germline assignment: CDR1 MGHRA and CDR2 YSYEKL. The CDR3 region has the DNA TGCGCCAGCAGCCAGCTAGCGTCTACTAGCACAGATACGCAGTATTTT. Its protein product is CASSQLASTSTDTQYF.

J is TRBJ2-3 and V is TRBV20-1, with TRBD2 as a possible D gene (7 bases). The germline V gene encodes CDR1 DFQATT and CDR2 SNEGSKA (reference sequence). Trimming left V 3 bases short and J 1 base short, with 20 bases between. The CDR3 has 17 amino acids. The CDR3 spells CSASLGGGREGTDTQYF. The CDR3 coding sequence is TGCAGTGCTAGTCTGGGCGGGGGCCGCGAGGGCACAGATACGCAGTATTTT.

This chain joins TRBV5-6 and TRBJ2-7; D unresolved. Germline V lookup: CDR1 SGHDT, CDR2 YYEEEE. This CDR3 has 12 amino acids. Trimming pared 0 bases from V and 5 bases from J, leaving 6 bases between. The CDR3 DNA is TGTGCCAGCAGCTTGGGGGCCGACGAGCAGTACTTC. As protein: CASSLGADEQYF.

This clone showed up just once. The chain combines TRBV5-1 with TRBJ2-5; TRBD2 matches at 9 bases. V lost 4 bases to trimming and J lost 5 bases; unmatched junction nucleotides: 15. Germline V gene lookup returns CDR1 SGHRS and CDR2 YFSETQ. This CDR3 has 17 residues. CDR3 loop: CASSQGTSYNVLETQYF. The CDR3 bases are TGCGCCAGCAGCCAGGGGACTAGCTATAACGTTTTGGAGACCCAGTACTTC. Drawing the rest from reference TRBV5-1 and TRBJ2-5, the complete variable domain is KAGVTQTPRYLIKTRGQQVTLSCSPISGHRSVSWYQQTPGQGLQFLFEYFSETQRNKGNFPGRFSGRQFSNSRSEMNVSTLELGDSALYLCASSQGTSYNVLETQYFGPGTRLLVL.

The V call is TRBV6-5, the J call TRBJ2-3; no clear D gene. This CDR3 has 14 residues. The germline V gene has CDR1 MNHEY and CDR2 SVGAGI. V dropped 5 bases and J dropped 0 bases, with 9 bases sitting between them. The CDR3, as DNA: TGTGCCAGCAGTCCACTAACTAGCACAGATACGCAGTATTTT. It translates to CASSPLTSTDTQYF.